This is a list of T cell receptor beta chains from one sample in a study of T cell repertoires in cytomegalovirus infection. These receptors' antigens are unknown. In TCRdb, the reads were re-called with MiXCR into one record per CDR3 protein. The sample records approximately 600,000 distinct CDR3 sequences, 40% being singletons. The sample here was cultured PBMCs, taken from culture after CMV antigen stimulation. The receptors derive from a human donor in good health (CMV status not recorded). Some clones in this sample may be carry-over from other donors' samples. Both conserved end residues are part of each CDR3. A D gene is named only where the DNA matches it firmly. Expanded clones are given a class, and other clones once, few, many or no size at all.

cdr3_nt: TGTGCCACCCTTGTGGGACAGAATAGCAATCAGCCCCAGCATTTT; cdr3_aa: CATLVGQNSNQPQHF; d_call: TRBD1; v_call: TRBV15; clone_size: NA; j_call: TRBJ1-5
cdr3_nt: TGTGCCAGTGAGAATCAGGGAAGCTCATATGGCTACACCTTC; cdr3_aa: CASENQGSSYGYTF; d_call: NA; v_call: TRBV19; clone_size: few; j_call: TRBJ1-2
cdr3_nt: TGTGCCAGCAGCCGGGACGGGAGCTCCTACAATGAGCAGTTCTTC; cdr3_aa: CASSRDGSSYNEQFF; d_call: NA; v_call: TRBV12-3/TRBV12-4; clone_size: few; j_call: TRBJ2-1
cdr3_nt: TGTGCCAGTAGTATAGGATACAGGACACCGACCTCCTACGAGCAGTACTTC; cdr3_aa: CASSIGYRTPTSYEQYF; d_call: NA; v_call: TRBV19; clone_size: NA; j_call: TRBJ2-7
cdr3_nt: TGTGCCAGCAGCTCCCAGCGGGACGATGAGCAGTTCTTC; cdr3_aa: CASSSQRDDEQFF; d_call: TRBD2; v_call: TRBV7-2; clone_size: NA; j_call: TRBJ2-1
cdr3_nt: TGTGCCAGCAGCCCATTGGGGGCCGGTTGGGGGATGAACACTGAAGCTTTCTTT; cdr3_aa: CASSPLGAGWGMNTEAFF; d_call: NA; v_call: TRBV5-4; clone_size: few; j_call: TRBJ1-1
cdr3_nt: TGTGCCAGCAGCTCAAGAGGCCGGTCTACCTACAATGAGCAGTTCTTC; cdr3_aa: CASSSRGRSTYNEQFF; d_call: NA; v_call: TRBV7-8; clone_size: NA; j_call: TRBJ2-1
cdr3_nt: TGTGCCAGCAAATCTTATCCGGGAGATACCAAAAACATTCAGTACTTC; cdr3_aa: CASKSYPGDTKNIQYF; d_call: NA; v_call: TRBV6-1; clone_size: NA; j_call: TRBJ2-4
cdr3_nt: TGTGCCAGCAGTTCTCGGAGTTACACCGGGGAGCTGTTTTTT; cdr3_aa: CASSSRSYTGELFF; d_call: NA; v_call: TRBV6-8; clone_size: few; j_call: TRBJ2-2
cdr3_nt: TGTGCCAGCAGCCCGGGACAGGGAAAAGAGACCCAGTACTTC; cdr3_aa: CASSPGQGKETQYF; d_call: TRBD1; v_call: TRBV6-1; clone_size: few; j_call: TRBJ2-5
cdr3_nt: TGTGCCAGCAGCTTGGGCCTCCTCTCCAATGAGCAGTTCTTC; cdr3_aa: CASSLGLLSNEQFF; d_call: NA; v_call: TRBV11-2; clone_size: NA; j_call: TRBJ2-1
cdr3_nt: TGTGCCAGCAGTGAATCGGGACAGAGATTTGCTGGGGCCAACGTCCTGACTTTC; cdr3_aa: CASSESGQRFAGANVLTF; d_call: TRBD1; v_call: TRBV6-1; clone_size: NA; j_call: TRBJ2-6
cdr3_nt: TGTGCCAGCAGTTATACAGGGGGCGCCTATGAAAAACTGTTTTTT; cdr3_aa: CASSYTGGAYEKLFF; d_call: TRBD1; v_call: TRBV7-2; clone_size: few; j_call: TRBJ1-4
cdr3_nt: TGTGCCAGCAGCGCATGGGGGAATTCACCCCTCCACTTT; cdr3_aa: CASSAWGNSPLHF; d_call: NA; v_call: TRBV7-6; clone_size: NA; j_call: TRBJ1-6
cdr3_nt: TGTGCCAGCAGTTGGGACCGGATCTACGAGCAGTACTTC; cdr3_aa: CASSWDRIYEQYF; d_call: NA; v_call: TRBV12-3/TRBV12-4; clone_size: few; j_call: TRBJ2-7
cdr3_nt: TGTGCCAGCAGCAATGCGGGATTGGGGGCGCAAGGTGAAGCTTTCTTT; cdr3_aa: CASSNAGLGAQGEAFF; d_call: NA; v_call: TRBV6-2/TRBV6-3; clone_size: NA; j_call: TRBJ1-1
cdr3_nt: TGTGCCAGCAGCGCGGGACTCCGTTACAATGAGCAGTTCTTC; cdr3_aa: CASSAGLRYNEQFF; d_call: NA; v_call: TRBV7-8; clone_size: many; j_call: TRBJ2-1
cdr3_nt: TGTGCCAGCAGTTACTCGCGGGCTGGGGACACTGAAGCTTTCTTT; cdr3_aa: CASSYSRAGDTEAFF; d_call: NA; v_call: TRBV6-6; clone_size: NA; j_call: TRBJ1-1
cdr3_nt: TGTGCCAGCAGTCTCCAGTGGGAACAAACCTACGAGCAGTACTTC; cdr3_aa: CASSLQWEQTYEQYF; d_call: NA; v_call: TRBV6-1; clone_size: NA; j_call: TRBJ2-7
cdr3_nt: TGTGCCAGCGACTATAGCGGGAGAAACAATGAGCAGTTCTTC; cdr3_aa: CASDYSGRNNEQFF; d_call: TRBD2; v_call: TRBV2; clone_size: NA; j_call: TRBJ2-1
cdr3_nt: TGTGCCAGCAGTTTATGGGACATGTCTCGGCCGGACACTGAAGCTTTCTTT; cdr3_aa: CASSLWDMSRPDTEAFF; d_call: NA; v_call: TRBV28; clone_size: NA; j_call: TRBJ1-1
cdr3_nt: TGTGCCAGCAGTGAGGGGGTGTACCCATACGAGCAGTACTTC; cdr3_aa: CASSEGVYPYEQYF; d_call: NA; v_call: TRBV2; clone_size: NA; j_call: TRBJ2-7
cdr3_nt: TGCGCCAGCAGCCCGGGACAGGGGGCCGATGAGCAGTTCTTC; cdr3_aa: CASSPGQGADEQFF; d_call: TRBD1; v_call: TRBV5-1; clone_size: NA; j_call: TRBJ2-1
cdr3_nt: TGTGCCAGTAGTATAGATTCGGGAGTGAGAAACGAGCAGTACTTC; cdr3_aa: CASSIDSGVRNEQYF; d_call: NA; v_call: TRBV19; clone_size: NA; j_call: TRBJ2-7
cdr3_nt: TGCAGTGCTAGAGATCTCCGATGGACTGAGTATGGCTACACCTTC; cdr3_aa: CSARDLRWTEYGYTF; d_call: NA; v_call: TRBV20-1; clone_size: NA; j_call: TRBJ1-2
cdr3_nt: TGTGCCAGCAGCCAAGATGGGTACCCGCCGGAGCAGTACTTC; cdr3_aa: CASSQDGYPPEQYF; d_call: NA; v_call: TRBV3-1; clone_size: NA; j_call: TRBJ2-7
cdr3_nt: TGTGCCAGCAGCCAAGTGGACCCTACGAACACCGGGGAGCTGTTTTTT; cdr3_aa: CASSQVDPTNTGELFF; d_call: NA; v_call: TRBV4-1; clone_size: NA; j_call: TRBJ2-2
cdr3_nt: TGTGCCAGCAGTGAATATATGGGTCAGCCCCAGCATTTT; cdr3_aa: CASSEYMGQPQHF; d_call: NA; v_call: TRBV25-1; clone_size: NA; j_call: TRBJ1-5
cdr3_nt: TGTGCCAGCAGCTTGAGCCCAACCAGGGGATTCGACGGGGAGCTGTTTTTT; cdr3_aa: CASSLSPTRGFDGELFF; d_call: NA; v_call: TRBV5-4; clone_size: NA; j_call: TRBJ2-2
cdr3_nt: TGTGCCAGTAGTACCCCCGCGGCGCGTGGCTACACCTTC; cdr3_aa: CASSTPAARGYTF; d_call: NA; v_call: TRBV19; clone_size: NA; j_call: TRBJ1-2
cdr3_nt: TGTGCCAGCAGCTCCCAAAGACTAGCGGGGGGGGATGAGCAGTTCTTC; cdr3_aa: CASSSQRLAGGDEQFF; d_call: TRBD2; v_call: TRBV5-6; clone_size: few; j_call: TRBJ2-1
cdr3_nt: TGTGCCAGCATCCGTGCGGCGGGACCGAACACTGAAGCTTTCTTT; cdr3_aa: CASIRAAGPNTEAFF; d_call: NA; v_call: TRBV7-6; clone_size: NA; j_call: TRBJ1-1
cdr3_nt: TGTGCCAGCAGCCCCAGCCGCCATCAGCCCCAGCATTTT; cdr3_aa: CASSPSRHQPQHF; d_call: NA; v_call: TRBV7-2; clone_size: NA; j_call: TRBJ1-5